This T cell receptor (beta chain) was captured by sequencing in a study of metastatic and nonmetastatic thyroid tumors. Study at large: Both malignant and benign thyroid patients supplied peripheral blood and tumor or nodule tissue samples, across which the repertoires of these patients were then compared. Study results and caveats: Reported TCR beta diversity, measured in blood and tumor, was significantly higher for malignant thyroid tumors than for benign nodules.

This clone was counted many times. Its specificity is not known. None of the patients had undergone any treatment ahead of thyroid surgery. Trimming shortened V by 2 bases and J by 6 bases, and 19 bases separated the two germline ends. The CDR3 is made up of 16 amino acids. Original processing methods: Between-group CDR3 differences, defined by clinicopathological status, yielded a distant-metastasis classifier for papillary thyroid cancer. TCRdb called clones again from the PCR reads with MiXCR. V and J calls and clone size were set by TCRdb, not the authors. The sample holds over 20,000 clones, roughly 12% seen once.

The specimen was blood. The sequence was collected from a female donor with papillary thyroid cancer or a benign thyroid nodule (not recorded which). Some clones in this sample may be carry-over from other donors' samples. The rearrangement links TRBV12-3 or TRBV12-4 to TRBJ1-2; TRBD1 might be the D (6 bases). This CDR3 is CASSLSLVLQGDGYTF. The CDR3 DNA reads TGTGCCAGCAGTTTAAGCTTGGTTCTACAGGGTGATGGCTACACCTTC.